These 21 T cell receptor beta chains came from one sample sequenced in a study of shared clonotypes between healthy human individuals. Libraries were prepared by immunoSEQ multiplex PCR; TCRdb keeps only in-frame clonotypes and omits some of them. Found here are around 200,000 clones, approximately 70% of them singletons; the top ten hold 8.5% to 12%. The material sequenced was memory CD4+ T cells sorted from blood. Subset: CD45RA-negative fraction. Source of these receptors: a young man in good health.

The chain employs TRBV29-1 and TRBJ2-7; 8 bases line up with TRBD2. The V gene's germline CDR1 is SQVTM and CDR2 ANQGSEA. V lost 7 bases, J lost 5 bases, and 16 bases stayed unmatched. CDR3 length equals 15 residues. In DNA form, the CDR3 reads TGCAGCGCCGAAGGGACTGGGACTAGTCAACACGAGCAGTACTTC. Its translation: CSAEGTGTSQHEQYF.

The rearrangement links TRBV7-2 to TRBJ2-7; D call uncertain. Germline V CDR1 and CDR2: SGHTA, FQGNSA. V was trimmed by 1 base and J by 4 bases, leaving 14 bases between them. This CDR3 spans 15 amino acids. This CDR3 is CASSLVIGTVYEQYF. The DNA of the CDR3 is TGTGCCAGCAGCTTAGTAATCGGTACAGTTTACGAGCAGTACTTC.

V usage is TRBV4-1 and J usage is TRBJ2-1; tentative D call: TRBD2 (6 bases). V lost 2 bases to trimming and J lost 3 bases, with 14 bases between them. There are 16 residues in the CDR3. Germline V gene sequence: CDR1 MGHRA, CDR2 YSYEKL. This CDR3 is CASSQLAARSYNEQFF. The DNA for the CDR3 is TGCGCCAGCAGCCAATTAGCGGCTCGGAGCTACAATGAGCAGTTCTTC.

A few counts support this clone. The chain uses TRBV27 and TRBJ2-4; D not certain. CDR1 is MNHEY, CDR2 SMNVEV, per germline (reference sequence). The V end was cut by 3 bases, the J end by 1 base, with 4 bases between. The CDR3 loop spans 13 amino acids. This CDR3 reads CASSFSAKNIQYF. In DNA, the CDR3 is TGTGCCAGCAGTTTTTCGGCCAAAAACATTCAGTACTTC.

The rearrangement joins TRBV7-2 to TRBJ2-1; D possibly corresponds to TRBD2 (6 bases). This CDR3 is 13 amino acids long. CDR1 and CDR2 (germline): SGHTA, FQGNSA. Trimming removed 6 bases at V and 5 bases at J, with 11 bases between. DNA of the CDR3: TGTGCCAGCAGAAAGGGACTCGACAATGAGCAGTTCTTC. It encodes CASRKGLDNEQFF.

The count of this clone is one. The chain is built from TRBV28 and TRBJ2-7; weak D call: TRBD2 (5 bases). V gave up 7 bases and J gave up 4 bases, with 8 bases separating them. The CDR3 has 11 amino acids. Per germline, CDR1 MDHEN and CDR2 SYDVKM. CDR3 sequence reads: CASTTRYEQYF. CDR3 DNA sequence: TGTGCCAGCACCACTAGGTACGAGCAGTACTTC.

The rearrangement uses TRBV7-2 and TRBJ2-2, with D maybe TRBD2 (6 bases). The germline gives CDR1 SGHTA, CDR2 FQGNSA. The CDR3 is 15 amino acids. With 2 bases removed from V and 6 bases from J, the gap between germline ends came to 13 bases. In DNA, the CDR3 is TGTGCCAGCAGCTTATATGAGCGGGTCTCCGGGGAGCTGTTTTTT. Protein sequence: CASSLYERVSGELFF.

This chain uses TRBV10-3 with TRBJ2-1; D is unresolved. The CDR3 runs 11 residues. Trimming pared 1 base from V and 5 bases from J, leaving 0 bases between. Germline lookup yields CDR1 ENHRY and CDR2 SYGVKD. The CDR3 here is CAISEYNEQFF. Here the CDR3 DNA reads TGTGCCATCAGTGAGTACAATGAGCAGTTCTTC.

The chain joins TRBV19 to TRBJ1-1; 8 nucleotides align to TRBD1. CDR1 and CDR2 (germline): LNHDA, SQIVND (reference sequence). The CDR3 runs to 15 residues. J was trimmed by 1 base and V by 6 bases; bases with no gene match: 7. CDR3 sequence (DNA): TGTGCCAGTAGCCAAAGCGGACAGGGGAACACTGAAGCTTTCTTT. Translating it yields CASSQSGQGNTEAFF.

This chain links TRBV5-4 with TRBJ1-1; 8 positions match TRBD1. J was trimmed by 12 bases and V by 4 bases; bases with no gene match: 8. The CDR3 spans 12 residues. Germline lookup yields CDR1 SGHNT and CDR2 YYREEE (reference sequence). The CDR3 protein is CASSGTGGRTFF. CDR3 DNA: TGTGCCAGCAGCGGTACAGGGGGGAGGACTTTCTTT.

This chain joins TRBV5-8 and TRBJ1-1; D might be TRBD1 (5 bases). Trimming pared 2 bases from V and 2 bases from J, leaving 10 bases between. CDR1 and CDR2 from the germline V gene are SGHTS and YDEGEE. The CDR3 covers 14 residues. The DNA of the CDR3 is TGTGCCAGCAGCTTTGGTGGGGGAAACACTGAAGCTTTCTTT. Protein: CASSFGGGNTEAFF.

In the case of this clone: No conserved phenylalanine or tryptophan is present at the end of the CDR3, so a read error is the likely explanation. The DNA is left out, because the CDR3 cannot be placed on it with certainty; the CDR3 is given as TCRdb lists it. The chain combines TRBV28 with TRBJ2-7; the table's D call of TRBD1 was not tested on the DNA. Germline V gives CDR1 MDHEN, CDR2 SYDVKM. The CDR3 comprises 12 residues, both ends counted. CDR3 amino acids: CASTSGTGQVQL.

This clone was observed a few times. The chain links TRBV20-1 to TRBJ2-1; perhaps TRBD2 as D (5 bases). With 6 bases removed from V and 15 bases from J, the gap between germline ends came to 18 bases. The CDR3 length is 11 residues. Germline assignment: CDR1 DFQATT and CDR2 SNEGSKA (reference sequence). CDR3 region: CSARAAEVGFF. The DNA of the CDR3 is TGCAGTGCCCGCGCCGCGGAGGTAGGGTTCTTC.

This clone turned up a few times. This chain joins TRBV9 and TRBJ2-7; D is unclear. The CDR3 sequence is 10 residues long. CDR1 is SGDLS and CDR2 is YYNGEE in the germline V gene. V gave up 3 bases and J gave up 3 bases, with 1 base separating them. In DNA form, the CDR3 reads TGTGCCAGCAGCGGCTACGAGCAGTACTTC. Protein product: CASSGYEQYF.

The gene calls are TRBV5-1 and TRBJ2-1, with unresolved D. CDR1 SGHRS and CDR2 YFSETQ come from the germline V gene. The CDR3 totals 15 residues. V was pared by 5 bases and J by 1 base, with 13 bases between. CDR3 sequence reads: CASSSSPSSYNEQFF. The CDR3 DNA follows: TGCGCCAGCAGTAGTTCTCCCAGTTCCTACAATGAGCAGTTCTTC.

On this clone itself: Mismatch with germline at one junction end may stem from a read error. V gene TRBV6-6 combines with J gene TRBJ2-1; 10 bases are a match to TRBD1. Germline assignment: CDR1 MNHNY and CDR2 SVGAGI (reference sequence). The CDR3 consists of 15 residues. The CDR3 reads CASRGQGSGYTEQFF. CDR3 in DNA: TGTGCCAGCAGGGGACAGGGGAGCGGGTACACTGAGCAGTTCTTC.

This sequence joins TRBV20-1 and TRBJ1-3; D unresolved. CDR1 is DFQATT and CDR2 is SNEGSKA in the germline V gene (reference sequence). With 3 bases removed from V and 4 bases from J, the gap between germline ends came to 4 bases. CDR3 size: 11 residues. As DNA, the CDR3 is TGCAGTGCTAGCGGCGGAAACACCATATATTTT. Amino acids: CSASGGNTIYF.

The CDR3 DNA follows: TGTGCCAGCAGTATCGGGACAGTATACGAGCAGTACTTC. Translation: CASSIGTVYEQYF. This rearrangement joins TRBV6-1 to TRBJ2-7, with TRBD1 identical over 7 bases. The CDR3 totals 13 residues. CDR1 is MNHNS and CDR2 is SASEGT in the germline V gene. The V gene end was trimmed by 5 bases and the J gene end by 4 bases; junction bases not matched to a gene: 5.

V usage is TRBV28 and J usage is TRBJ1-2; maybe TRBD1 (5 bases). The CDR3 has 15 residues. V shed 3 bases and J shed 5 bases, with 16 bases lying between them. Looked up from germline, CDR1 is MDHEN and CDR2 is SYDVKM. Written as DNA, the CDR3 is TGTGCCAGCAGTTTGATCCCCGGGACGGCGTATGGCTACACCTTC. Translation: CASSLIPGTAYGYTF.

This CDR3 reads CASRPRDNSNQPQHF. CDR3 coding DNA: TGTGCCAGCAGGCCCCGGGACAATAGCAATCAGCCCCAGCATTTT. The rearrangement joins TRBV6-1 to TRBJ1-5; perhaps TRBD1 as D (6 bases). The CDR3 sequence is 15 residues long. V was clipped by 6 bases and J by 0 bases, with 12 bases between them. CDR1 is MNHNS and CDR2 is SASEGT in the germline V gene.

In this sample, this clone turned up once. V is TRBV5-4 and J is TRBJ1-1; no reliable D call. With 1 base removed from V and 0 bases from J, the gap between germline ends came to 7 bases. Germline lookup yields CDR1 SGHNT and CDR2 YYREEE (reference sequence). This CDR3 has 14 amino acids. CDR3 region: CASSLMGLNTEAFF. The CDR3 coding sequence is TGTGCCAGCAGCTTGATGGGCCTGAACACTGAAGCTTTCTTT.